This TCR beta chain was captured in a study of blood T cell repertoires in COVID-19. How the authors handled the data: Reference gene primer amplification gave estimated nucleated cell counts. The repertoire was sequenced with immunoSEQ multiplex PCR; TCRdb's copy has only in-frame clones and lacks some. The V and J calls and clone size are taken from that table; D and trimming were inferred from the DNA. The table includes 410,000 or so clones, about nine tenths detected once. This clone was seen many times. CDR3 length: 14 amino acids. V was cut by 0 bases and J by 5 bases, with 12 bases left in between. Per germline, CDR1 SGHRS and CDR2 YFSETQ.

Input material: peripheral blood. The clonotype comes from a young woman with active or convalescent COVID-19. The chain uses TRBV5-1 and TRBJ2-7, with D perhaps TRBD2 (5 bases). The CDR3 coding sequence is TGCGCCAGCAGCTTGGGGGGAGAGGTCGACGAGCAGTACTTC. Its translation is CASSLGGEVDEQYF.